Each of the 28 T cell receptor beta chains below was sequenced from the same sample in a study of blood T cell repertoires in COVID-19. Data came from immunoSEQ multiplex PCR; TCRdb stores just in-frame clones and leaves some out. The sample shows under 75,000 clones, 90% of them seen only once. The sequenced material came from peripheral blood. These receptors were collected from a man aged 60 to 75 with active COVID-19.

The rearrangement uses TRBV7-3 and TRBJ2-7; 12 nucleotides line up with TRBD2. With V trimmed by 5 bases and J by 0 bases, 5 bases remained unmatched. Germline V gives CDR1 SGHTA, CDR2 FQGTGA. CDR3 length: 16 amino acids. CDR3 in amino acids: CASSPGTSGLSYEQYF. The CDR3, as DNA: TGTGCCAGCAGCCCCGGGACTAGCGGGCTCTCCTACGAGCAGTACTTC.

CDR3 protein: CASSSPPGEQYF. The CDR3 coding sequence is TGTGCCAGCAGCTCCCCCCCCGGCGAGCAGTACTTC. V is TRBV7-3 and J is TRBJ2-7; unclear D gene. Trimming stripped 4 bases from V and 6 bases from J, with 10 bases between. This CDR3 has 12 amino acids. The germline gives CDR1 SGHTA, CDR2 FQGTGA.

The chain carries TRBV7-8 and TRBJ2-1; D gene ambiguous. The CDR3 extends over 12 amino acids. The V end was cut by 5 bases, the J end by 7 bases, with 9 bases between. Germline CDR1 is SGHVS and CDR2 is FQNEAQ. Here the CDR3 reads CASSRLGNEQFF. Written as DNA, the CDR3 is TGTGCCAGCAGCCGACTCGGGAATGAGCAGTTCTTC.

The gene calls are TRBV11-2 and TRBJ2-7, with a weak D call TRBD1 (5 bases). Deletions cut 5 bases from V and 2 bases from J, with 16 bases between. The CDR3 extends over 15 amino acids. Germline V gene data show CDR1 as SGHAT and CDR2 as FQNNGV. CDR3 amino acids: CASSHTDRGPYEQYF. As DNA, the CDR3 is TGTGCCAGCAGCCACACAGATAGGGGCCCCTACGAGCAGTACTTC.

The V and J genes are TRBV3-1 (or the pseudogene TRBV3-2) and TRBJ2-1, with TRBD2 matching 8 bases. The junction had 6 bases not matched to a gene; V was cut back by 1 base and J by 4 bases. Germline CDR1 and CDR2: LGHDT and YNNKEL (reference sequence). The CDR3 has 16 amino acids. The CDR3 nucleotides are TGTGCCAGCAGCCAAGCGACTAGCGTACATTACAATGAGCAGTTCTTC. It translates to CASSQATSVHYNEQFF.

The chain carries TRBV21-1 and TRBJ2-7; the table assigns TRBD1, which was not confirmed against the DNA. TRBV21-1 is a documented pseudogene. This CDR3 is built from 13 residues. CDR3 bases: TGTGCCAGCAGCAAGGGGACAGGGAACGAGCAGTACTTC. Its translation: CASSKGTGNEQYF.

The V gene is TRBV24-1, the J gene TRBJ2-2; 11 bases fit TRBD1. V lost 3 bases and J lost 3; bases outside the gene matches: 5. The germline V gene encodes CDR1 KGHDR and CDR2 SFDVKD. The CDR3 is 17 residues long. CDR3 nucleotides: TGTGCCACCAGTGATCCTCCGGACAGGGGGCACACCGGGGAGCTGTTTTTT. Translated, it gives CATSDPPDRGHTGELFF.

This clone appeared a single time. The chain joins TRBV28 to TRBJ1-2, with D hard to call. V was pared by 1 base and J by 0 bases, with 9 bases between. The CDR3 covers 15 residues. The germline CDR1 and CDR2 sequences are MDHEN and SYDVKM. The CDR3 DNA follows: TGTGCCAGCAGTTTATTTTCGGGTACTAACTATGGCTACACCTTC. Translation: CASSLFSGTNYGYTF.

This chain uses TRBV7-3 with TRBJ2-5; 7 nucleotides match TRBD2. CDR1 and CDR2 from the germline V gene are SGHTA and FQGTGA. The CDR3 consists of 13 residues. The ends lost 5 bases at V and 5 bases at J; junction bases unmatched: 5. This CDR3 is CASSAGVWETQYF. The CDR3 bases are TGTGCCAGCAGCGCGGGGGTTTGGGAGACCCAGTACTTC.

Here the CDR3 reads CASGRGIGQPQHF. DNA for the CDR3: TGTGCCAGCGGGAGAGGGATAGGGCAGCCCCAGCATTTT. The chain recombines TRBV3-1 (or the pseudogene TRBV3-2) with TRBJ1-5; D is undetermined. Trimming took off 8 bases at V and 7 bases at J, with 15 bases between the two ends. In germline, CDR1 is LGHDT, CDR2 YNNKEL (reference sequence). CDR3 size: 13 residues.

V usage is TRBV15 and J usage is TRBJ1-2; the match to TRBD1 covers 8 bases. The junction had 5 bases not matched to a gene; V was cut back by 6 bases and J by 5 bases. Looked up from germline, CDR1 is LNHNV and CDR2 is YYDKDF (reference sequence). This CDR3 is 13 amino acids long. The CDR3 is CATRTGAEYGYTF. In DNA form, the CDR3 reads TGTGCCACCAGGACAGGGGCAGAGTATGGCTACACCTTC.

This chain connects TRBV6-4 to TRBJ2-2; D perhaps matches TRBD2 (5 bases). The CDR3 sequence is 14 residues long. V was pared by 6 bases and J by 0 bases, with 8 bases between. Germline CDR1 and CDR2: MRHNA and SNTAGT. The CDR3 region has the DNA TGTGCCAGCAGCGGACTGGCGAACACCGGGGAGCTGTTTTTT. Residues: CASSGLANTGELFF.

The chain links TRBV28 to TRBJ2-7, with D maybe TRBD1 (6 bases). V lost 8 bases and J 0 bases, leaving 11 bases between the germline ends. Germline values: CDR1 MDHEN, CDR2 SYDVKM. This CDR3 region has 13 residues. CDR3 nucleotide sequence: TGTGCCAGCGTTACAGGGTACTCCTACGAGCAGTACTTC. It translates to CASVTGYSYEQYF. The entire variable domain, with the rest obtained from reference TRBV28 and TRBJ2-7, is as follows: DVKVTQSSRYLVKRTGEKVFLECVQDMDHENMFWYRQDPGLGLRLIYFSYDVKMKEKGDIPEGYSVSREKKERFSLILESASTNQTSMYLCASVTGYSYEQYFGPGTRLTVT.

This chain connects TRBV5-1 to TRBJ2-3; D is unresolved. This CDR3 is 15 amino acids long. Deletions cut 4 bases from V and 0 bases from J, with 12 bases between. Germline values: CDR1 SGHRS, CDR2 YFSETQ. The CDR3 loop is CASSQDVASTDTQYF. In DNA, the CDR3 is TGCGCCAGCAGCCAAGATGTGGCTAGCACAGATACGCAGTATTTT.

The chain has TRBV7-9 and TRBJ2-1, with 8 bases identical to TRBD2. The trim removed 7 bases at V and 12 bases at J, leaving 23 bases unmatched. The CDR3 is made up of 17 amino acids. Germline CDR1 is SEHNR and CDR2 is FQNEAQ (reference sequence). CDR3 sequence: CASNRLELADDNERQFF. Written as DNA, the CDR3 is TGTGCCAGCAATCGTCTGGAACTAGCGGATGACAATGAAAGGCAGTTCTTC.

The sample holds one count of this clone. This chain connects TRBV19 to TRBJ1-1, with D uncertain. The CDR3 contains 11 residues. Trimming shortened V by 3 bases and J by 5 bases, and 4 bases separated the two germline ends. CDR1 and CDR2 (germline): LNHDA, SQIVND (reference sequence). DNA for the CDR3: TGTGCCAGTAGTATCCTAACTGAAGCTTTCTTT. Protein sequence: CASSILTEAFF.

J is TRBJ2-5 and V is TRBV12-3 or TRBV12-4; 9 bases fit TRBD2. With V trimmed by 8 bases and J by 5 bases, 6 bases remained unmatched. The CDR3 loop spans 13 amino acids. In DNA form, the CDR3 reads TGTGCCAGCGGGGGGCTAGCGGGGGAGACCCAGTACTTC. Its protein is CASGGLAGETQYF.

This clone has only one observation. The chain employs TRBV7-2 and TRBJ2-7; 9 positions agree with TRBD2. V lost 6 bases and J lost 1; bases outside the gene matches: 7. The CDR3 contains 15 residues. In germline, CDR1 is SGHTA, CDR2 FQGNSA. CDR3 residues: CASSRASGESYEQYF. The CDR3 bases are TGTGCCAGCAGTCGGGCTAGCGGGGAATCCTACGAGCAGTACTTC.

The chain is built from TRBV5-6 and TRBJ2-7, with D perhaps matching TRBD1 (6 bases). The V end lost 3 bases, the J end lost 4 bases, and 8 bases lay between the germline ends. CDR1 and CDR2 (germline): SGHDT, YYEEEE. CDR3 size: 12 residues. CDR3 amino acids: CASSYRVYEQYF. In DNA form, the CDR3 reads TGTGCCAGCAGCTACAGGGTTTACGAGCAGTACTTC.

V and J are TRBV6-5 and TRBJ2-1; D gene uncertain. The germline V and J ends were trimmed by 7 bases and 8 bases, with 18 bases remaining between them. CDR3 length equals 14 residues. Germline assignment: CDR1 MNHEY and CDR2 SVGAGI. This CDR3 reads CASTPMKAFDEQFF. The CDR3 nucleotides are TGTGCCAGCACCCCAATGAAAGCCTTCGATGAGCAGTTCTTC.

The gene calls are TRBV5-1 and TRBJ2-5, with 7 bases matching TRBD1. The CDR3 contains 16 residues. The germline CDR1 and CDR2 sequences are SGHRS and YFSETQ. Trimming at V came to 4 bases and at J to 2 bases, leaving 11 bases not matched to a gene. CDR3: CASSVTGTARQETQYF. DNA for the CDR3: TGCGCCAGCAGCGTAACCGGGACAGCAAGACAAGAGACCCAGTACTTC.

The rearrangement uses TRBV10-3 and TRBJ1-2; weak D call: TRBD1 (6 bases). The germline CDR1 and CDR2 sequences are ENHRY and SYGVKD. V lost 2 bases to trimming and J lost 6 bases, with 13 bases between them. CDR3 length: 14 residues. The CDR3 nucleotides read TGTGCCATCAGTGAGAGAGGGGGAGCGGATGGCTACACCTTC. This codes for CAISERGGADGYTF.

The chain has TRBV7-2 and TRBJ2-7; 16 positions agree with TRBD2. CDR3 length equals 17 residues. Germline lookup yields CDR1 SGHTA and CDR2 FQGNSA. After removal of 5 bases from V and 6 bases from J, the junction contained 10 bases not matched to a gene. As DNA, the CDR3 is TGTGCCAGCAGCCCGCGACCGGGACTAGCGGGAGGGGTCGAGCAGTACTTC. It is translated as CASSPRPGLAGGVEQYF.

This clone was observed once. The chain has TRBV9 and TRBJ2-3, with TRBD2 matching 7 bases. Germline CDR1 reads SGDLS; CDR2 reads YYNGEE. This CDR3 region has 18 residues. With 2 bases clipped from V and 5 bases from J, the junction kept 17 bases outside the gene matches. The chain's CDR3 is CASSVRGLAGHPKDTQYF. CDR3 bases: TGTGCCAGCAGCGTGCGGGGGTTAGCGGGCCACCCCAAAGATACGCAGTATTTT.

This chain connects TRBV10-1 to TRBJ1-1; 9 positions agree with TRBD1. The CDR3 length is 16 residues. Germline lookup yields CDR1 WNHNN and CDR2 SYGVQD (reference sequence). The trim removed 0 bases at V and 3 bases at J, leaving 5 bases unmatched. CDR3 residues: CASSESTGGLDTEAFF. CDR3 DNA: TGCGCCAGCAGTGAGTCGACAGGGGGACTGGACACTGAAGCTTTCTTT.

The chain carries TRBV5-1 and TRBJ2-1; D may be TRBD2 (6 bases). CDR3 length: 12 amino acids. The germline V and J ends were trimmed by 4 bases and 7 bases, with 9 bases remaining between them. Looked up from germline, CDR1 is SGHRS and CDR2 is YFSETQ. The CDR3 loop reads CASSPGGNEQFF. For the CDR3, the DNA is TGCGCCAGCAGCCCCGGGGGAAATGAGCAGTTCTTC.

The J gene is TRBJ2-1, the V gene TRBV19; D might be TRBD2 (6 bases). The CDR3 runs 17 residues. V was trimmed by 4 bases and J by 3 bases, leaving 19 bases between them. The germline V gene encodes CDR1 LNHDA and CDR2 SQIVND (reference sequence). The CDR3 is CASSTTYQRVFYNEQFF. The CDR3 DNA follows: TGTGCCAGTAGTACCACCTACCAGCGGGTGTTCTACAATGAGCAGTTCTTC.

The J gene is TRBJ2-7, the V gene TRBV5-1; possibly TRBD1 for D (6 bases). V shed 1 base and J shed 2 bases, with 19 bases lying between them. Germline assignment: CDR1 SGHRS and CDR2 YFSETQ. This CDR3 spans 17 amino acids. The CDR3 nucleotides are TGCGCCAGCAGCTTGTTGGTCGGACAGCCGATAACCTACGAGCAGTACTTC. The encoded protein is CASSLLVGQPITYEQYF.